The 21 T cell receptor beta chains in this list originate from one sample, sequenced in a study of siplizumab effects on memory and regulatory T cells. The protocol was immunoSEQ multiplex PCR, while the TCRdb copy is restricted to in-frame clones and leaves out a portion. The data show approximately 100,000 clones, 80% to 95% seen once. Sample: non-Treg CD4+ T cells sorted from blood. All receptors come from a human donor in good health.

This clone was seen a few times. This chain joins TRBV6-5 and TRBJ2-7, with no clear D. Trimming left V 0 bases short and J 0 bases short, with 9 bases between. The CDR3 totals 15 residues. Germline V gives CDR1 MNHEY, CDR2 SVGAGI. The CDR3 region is CASSYSGRSSYEQYF. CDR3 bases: TGTGCCAGCAGTTACTCGGGCAGAAGCTCCTACGAGCAGTACTTC.

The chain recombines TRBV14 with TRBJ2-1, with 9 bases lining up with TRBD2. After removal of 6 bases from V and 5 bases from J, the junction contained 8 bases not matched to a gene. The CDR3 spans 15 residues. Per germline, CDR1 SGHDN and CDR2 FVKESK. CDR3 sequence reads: CASSLIAGVDNEQFF. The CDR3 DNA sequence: TGTGCCAGCAGTTTAATAGCGGGAGTTGACAATGAGCAGTTCTTC.

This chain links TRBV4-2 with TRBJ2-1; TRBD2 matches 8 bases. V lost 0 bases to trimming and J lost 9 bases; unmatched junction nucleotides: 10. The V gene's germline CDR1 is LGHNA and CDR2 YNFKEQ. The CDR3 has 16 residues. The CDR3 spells CASSQDAGGLSSEQFF. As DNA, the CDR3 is TGTGCCAGCAGCCAAGATGCGGGGGGCCTCTCGTCTGAGCAGTTCTTC.

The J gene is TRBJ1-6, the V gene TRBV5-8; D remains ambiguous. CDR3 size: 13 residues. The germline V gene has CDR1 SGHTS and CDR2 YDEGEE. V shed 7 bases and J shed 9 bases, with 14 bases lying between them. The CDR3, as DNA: TGTGCCAGCCGACAAGGGCTCGGTTCACCCCTCCACTTT. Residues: CASRQGLGSPLHF. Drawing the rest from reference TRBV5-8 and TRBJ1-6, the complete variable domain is EAGVTQSPTHLIKTRGQQATLRCSPISGHTSVYWYQQALGLGLQFLLWYDEGEERNRGNFPPRFSGRQFPNYSSELNVNALELEDSALYLCASRQGLGSPLHFGNGTRLTVT.

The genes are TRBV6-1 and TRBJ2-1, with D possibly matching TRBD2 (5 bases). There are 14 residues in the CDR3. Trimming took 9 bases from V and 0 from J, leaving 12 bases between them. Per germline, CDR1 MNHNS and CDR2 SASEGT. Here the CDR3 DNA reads TGTGCCAGTGGGGAGCGGAGCTCCTACAATGAGCAGTTCTTC. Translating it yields CASGERSSYNEQFF.

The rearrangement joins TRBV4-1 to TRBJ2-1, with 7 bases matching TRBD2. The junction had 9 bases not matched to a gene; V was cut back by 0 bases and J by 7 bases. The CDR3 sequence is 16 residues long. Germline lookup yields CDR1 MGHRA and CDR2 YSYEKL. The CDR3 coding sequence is TGCGCCAGCAGCCAAGATCTAACTAGCGATGGGAATGAGCAGTTCTTC. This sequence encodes CASSQDLTSDGNEQFF.

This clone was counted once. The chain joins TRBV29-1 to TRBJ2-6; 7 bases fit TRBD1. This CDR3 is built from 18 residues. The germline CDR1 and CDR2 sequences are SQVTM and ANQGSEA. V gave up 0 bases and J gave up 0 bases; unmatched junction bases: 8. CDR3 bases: TGCAGCGTTGAAGAACCACAGGGGTATGGCTCTGGGGCCAACGTCCTGACTTTC. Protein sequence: CSVEEPQGYGSGANVLTF.

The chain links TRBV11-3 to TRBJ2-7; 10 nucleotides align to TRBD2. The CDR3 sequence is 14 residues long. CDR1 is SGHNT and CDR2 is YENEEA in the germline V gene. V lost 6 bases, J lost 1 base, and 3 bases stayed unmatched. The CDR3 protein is CASSGLAVSYEQYF. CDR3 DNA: TGTGCCAGCAGTGGACTAGCGGTTTCCTACGAGCAGTACTTC. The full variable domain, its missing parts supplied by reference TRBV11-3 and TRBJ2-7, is EAGVVQSPRYKIIEKKQPVAFWCNPISGHNTLYWYLQNLGQGPELLIRYENEEAVDDSQLPKDRFSAERLKGVDSTLKIQPAELGDSAVYLCASSGLAVSYEQYFGPGTRLTVT.

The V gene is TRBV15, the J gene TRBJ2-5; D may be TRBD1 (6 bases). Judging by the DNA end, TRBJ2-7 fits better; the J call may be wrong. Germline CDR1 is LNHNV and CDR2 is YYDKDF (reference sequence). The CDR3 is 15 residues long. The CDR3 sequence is CATSRDFGQSYEQYF. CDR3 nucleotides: TGTGCCACCAGCAGAGATTTCGGACAGTCCTACGAGCAGTACTTC.

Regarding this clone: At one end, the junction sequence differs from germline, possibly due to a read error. The CDR3 loop reads CASSLGLQETQYF. In DNA form, the CDR3 reads TGTGCTAGCAGCTTGGGACTACAAGAGACCCAGTACTTC. The rearrangement joins TRBV7-7 to TRBJ2-5, with 7 bases fitting TRBD2. The V gene's germline CDR1 is SSHAT and CDR2 FNYEAQ (reference sequence). This CDR3 spans 13 amino acids.

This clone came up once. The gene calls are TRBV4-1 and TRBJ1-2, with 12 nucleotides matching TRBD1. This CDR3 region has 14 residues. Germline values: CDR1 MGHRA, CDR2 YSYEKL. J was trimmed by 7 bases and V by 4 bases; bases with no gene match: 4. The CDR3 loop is CASSPPGQGAGYTF. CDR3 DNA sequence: TGCGCCAGCAGCCCACCGGGACAGGGGGCTGGCTACACCTTC.

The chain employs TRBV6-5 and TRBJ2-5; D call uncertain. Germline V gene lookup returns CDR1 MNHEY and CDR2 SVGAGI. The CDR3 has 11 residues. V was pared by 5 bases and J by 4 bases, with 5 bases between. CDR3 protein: CASSKLETQYF. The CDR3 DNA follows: TGTGCCAGCAGTAAACTAGAGACCCAGTACTTC.

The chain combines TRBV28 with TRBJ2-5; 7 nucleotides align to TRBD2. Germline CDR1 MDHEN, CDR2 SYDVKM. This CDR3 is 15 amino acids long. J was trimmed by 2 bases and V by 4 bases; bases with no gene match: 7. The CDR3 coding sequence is TGTGCCAGCAGTTATGGGACTACCAGGCAAGAGACCCAGTACTTC. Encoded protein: CASSYGTTRQETQYF.

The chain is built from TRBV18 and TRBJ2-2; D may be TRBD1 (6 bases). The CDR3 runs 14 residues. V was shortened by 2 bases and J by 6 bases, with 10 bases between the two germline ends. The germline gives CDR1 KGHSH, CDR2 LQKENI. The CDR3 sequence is CASSPLGASGELFF. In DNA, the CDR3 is TGTGCCAGCTCACCATTGGGGGCCTCCGGGGAGCTGTTTTTT.

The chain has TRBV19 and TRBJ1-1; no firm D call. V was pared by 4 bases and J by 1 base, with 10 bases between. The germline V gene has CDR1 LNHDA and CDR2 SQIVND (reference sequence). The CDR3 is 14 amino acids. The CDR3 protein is CASSRTEGNTEAFF. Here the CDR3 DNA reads TGTGCCAGTAGTAGGACCGAAGGGAACACTGAAGCTTTCTTT.

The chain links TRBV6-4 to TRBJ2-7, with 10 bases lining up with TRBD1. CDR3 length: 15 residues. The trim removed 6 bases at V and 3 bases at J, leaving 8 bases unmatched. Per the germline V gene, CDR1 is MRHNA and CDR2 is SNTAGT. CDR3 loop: CASRGQRDRGYEQYF. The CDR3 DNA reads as TGTGCCAGCAGGGGTCAACGGGACAGGGGCTACGAGCAGTACTTC.

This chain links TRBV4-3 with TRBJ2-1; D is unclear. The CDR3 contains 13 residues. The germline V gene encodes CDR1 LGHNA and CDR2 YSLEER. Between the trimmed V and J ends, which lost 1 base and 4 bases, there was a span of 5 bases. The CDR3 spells CASSQGKYNEQFF. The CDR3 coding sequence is TGCGCCAGCAGCCAAGGGAAGTACAATGAGCAGTTCTTC.

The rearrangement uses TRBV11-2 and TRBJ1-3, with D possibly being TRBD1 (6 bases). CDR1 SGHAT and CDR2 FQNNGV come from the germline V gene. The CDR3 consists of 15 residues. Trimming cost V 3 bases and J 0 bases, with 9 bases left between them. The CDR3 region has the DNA TGTGCCAGCAGCTTCGGACAGAACTCTGGAAACACCATATATTTT. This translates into CASSFGQNSGNTIYF.

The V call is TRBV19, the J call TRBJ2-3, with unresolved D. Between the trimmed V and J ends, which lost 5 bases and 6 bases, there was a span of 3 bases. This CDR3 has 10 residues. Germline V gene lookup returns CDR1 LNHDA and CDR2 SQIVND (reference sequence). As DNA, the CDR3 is TGTGCCAGTAGTCGGGATACGCAGTATTTT. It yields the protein CASSRDTQYF.

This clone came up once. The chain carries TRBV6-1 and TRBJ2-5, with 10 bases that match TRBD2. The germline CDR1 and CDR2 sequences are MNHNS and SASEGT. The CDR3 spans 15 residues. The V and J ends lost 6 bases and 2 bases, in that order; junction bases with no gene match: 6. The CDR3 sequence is CASRFGLAEQETQYF. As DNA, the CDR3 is TGTGCCAGCAGATTCGGACTAGCGGAACAAGAGACCCAGTACTTC.

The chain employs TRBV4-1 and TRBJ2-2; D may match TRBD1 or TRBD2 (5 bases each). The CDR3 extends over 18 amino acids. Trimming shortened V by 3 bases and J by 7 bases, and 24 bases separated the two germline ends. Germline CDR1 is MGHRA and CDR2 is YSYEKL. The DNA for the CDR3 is TGCGCCAGCAGCCAGGGCGCCCTGATCGGGGCCCTGAACGGGGAGCTGTTTTTT. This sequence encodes CASSQGALIGALNGELFF.